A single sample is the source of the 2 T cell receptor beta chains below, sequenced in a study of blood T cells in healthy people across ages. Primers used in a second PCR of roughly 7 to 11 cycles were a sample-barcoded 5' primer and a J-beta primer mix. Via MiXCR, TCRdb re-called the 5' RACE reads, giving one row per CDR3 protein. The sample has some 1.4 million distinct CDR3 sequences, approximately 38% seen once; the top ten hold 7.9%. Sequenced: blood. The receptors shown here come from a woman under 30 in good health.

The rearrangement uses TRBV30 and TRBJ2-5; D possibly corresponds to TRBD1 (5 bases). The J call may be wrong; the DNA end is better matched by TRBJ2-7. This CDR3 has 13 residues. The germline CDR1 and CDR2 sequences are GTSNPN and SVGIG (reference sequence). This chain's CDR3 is CAGSVQAAYEQYF. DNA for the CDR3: TGTGCCGGAAGTGTACAGGCGGCCTACGAGCAGTACTTC.

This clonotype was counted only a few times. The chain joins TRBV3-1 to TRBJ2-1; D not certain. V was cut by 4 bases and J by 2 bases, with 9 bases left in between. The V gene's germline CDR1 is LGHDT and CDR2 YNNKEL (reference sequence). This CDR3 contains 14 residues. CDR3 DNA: TGTGCCAGCAGCCCCAAGCCGACCTACAATGAGCAGTTCTTC. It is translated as CASSPKPTYNEQFF.